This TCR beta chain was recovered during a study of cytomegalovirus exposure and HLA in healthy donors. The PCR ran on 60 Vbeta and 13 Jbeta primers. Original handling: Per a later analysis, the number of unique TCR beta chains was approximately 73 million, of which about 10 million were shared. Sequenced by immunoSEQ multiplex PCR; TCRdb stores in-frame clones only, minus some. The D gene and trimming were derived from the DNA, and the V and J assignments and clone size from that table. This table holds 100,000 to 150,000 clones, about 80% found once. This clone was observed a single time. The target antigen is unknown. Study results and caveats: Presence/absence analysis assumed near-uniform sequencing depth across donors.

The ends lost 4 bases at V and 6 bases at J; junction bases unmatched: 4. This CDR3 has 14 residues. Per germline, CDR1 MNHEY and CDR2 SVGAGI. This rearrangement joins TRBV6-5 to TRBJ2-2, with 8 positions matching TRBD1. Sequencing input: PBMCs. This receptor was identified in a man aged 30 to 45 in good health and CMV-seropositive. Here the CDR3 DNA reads TGTGCCAGCAGTTCGCAGGGGGCAGCCGGGGAGCTGTTTTTT. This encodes CASSSQGAAGELFF.